A selection of T cell receptor beta chains follows, all from one sample in a study of identifying expanded T cells in peripheral blood. TCRdb keeps only in-frame clones here, not all; method: immunoSEQ multiplex PCR. The sample lists some 80,000 clones; 70% to 90% were seen once. The sample taken for sequencing was blood. The receptors shown here come from a person aged 18 to 75 in good health. Both conserved end residues are part of each CDR3. Each record gives: clone size, V gene, D gene, J gene, CDR3 protein, CDR3 DNA. A D gene is named only where the DNA matches it firmly. Some rows have no size entry. The others give once, few or many, or a class for an expanded clone.

.	TRBV19	.	TRBJ1-5	CASSSQGMGNQPQHF	TGTGCCAGTAGTAGCCAGGGCATGGGCAATCAGCCCCAGCATTTT
.	TRBV28	TRBD1	TRBJ2-7	CASRGTGTYEQYF	TGTGCCAGCAGGGGGACAGGGACGTACGAGCAGTACTTC
.	TRBV6-5	.	TRBJ2-7	CASSSPGLFYEQYF	TGTGCCAGCAGTTCACCGGGACTCTTCTACGAGCAGTACTTC
.	TRBV21-1	.	TRBJ1-1	CASRWSGGRNTEAFF	TGTGCCAGCAGATGGTCAGGGGGCCGGAACACTGAAGCTTTCTTT
.	TRBV6-5	.	TRBJ1-2	CASSNREYVVYGYTF	TGTGCCAGCAGTAACAGGGAATACGTCGTTTATGGCTACACCTTC
.	TRBV5-6	TRBD1	TRBJ2-5	CASSLGGQGETQYF	TGTGCCAGCAGCTTAGGCGGACAGGGCGAGACCCAGTACTTC
.	TRBV4-3	TRBD2	TRBJ2-3	CASSVQSRASGSGTDTQYF	TGCGCCAGCAGCGTTCAATCCCGGGCTAGCGGGAGTGGCACAGATACGCAGTATTTT
.	TRBV11-3	.	TRBJ2-3	CASSTNLDPGFTDTQYF	TGTGCCAGCAGCACTAATCTGGACCCGGGATTCACAGATACGCAGTATTTT
.	TRBV7-2	.	TRBJ2-2	CASSLYRGDLPGELFF	TGTGCCAGCAGCTTATATCGGGGAGATCTCCCCGGGGAGCTGTTTTTT
.	TRBV5-1	TRBD2	TRBJ2-5	CASSLLAGGTEETQYF	TGCGCCAGCAGCTTGCTAGCGGGAGGTACCGAAGAGACCCAGTACTTC
.	TRBV30	.	TRBJ2-5	CAWSEGSALGRETQYF	TGTGCCTGGAGTGAGGGCAGCGCCTTGGGACGGGAGACCCAGTACTTC
.	TRBV12-5	TRBD2	TRBJ2-7	CASGLAQTSGGYEQYF	TGTGCTAGTGGTTTGGCACAGACTAGCGGGGGATACGAGCAGTACTTC
.	TRBV5-1	TRBD2	TRBJ2-3	CASRGCSGLAGGTSTDTQYF	TGCGCCAGCAGAGGATGCTCGGGACTAGCGGGAGGGACAAGCACAGATACGCAGTATTTT
.	TRBV30	.	TRBJ1-1	CAWKNRVSTEAFF	TGTGCCTGGAAGAACAGGGTGAGCACTGAAGCTTTCTTT
.	TRBV11-2	.	TRBJ1-1	CASTPGQTIMNTEAFF	TGTGCCAGCACCCCTGGGCAGACAATTATGAACACTGAAGCTTTCTTT
.	TRBV10-2	.	TRBJ2-2	CASKLKGDTGELFF	TGCGCCAGTAAACTTAAGGGGGACACCGGGGAGCTGTTTTTT
.	TRBV14	.	TRBJ2-2	CASSQQGSGELFF	TGTGCCAGCAGCCAACAGGGTTCCGGGGAGCTGTTTTTT
.	TRBV29-1	TRBD2	TRBJ2-3	CSVRLAGADTQYF	TGCAGCGTACGACTAGCGGGAGCAGATACGCAGTATTTT
.	TRBV7-2	TRBD1	TRBJ1-2	CASNTGGYGYTF	TGTGCCAGCAACACAGGGGGCTATGGCTACACCTTC
.	TRBV9	.	TRBJ2-7	CASSVDGGLTYEQYF	TGTGCCAGCAGCGTAGACGGGGGGCTAACCTACGAGCAGTACTTC
.	TRBV7-8	TRBD1	TRBJ2-7	CASSAKRDRGYEQYF	TGTGCCAGCAGCGCAAAACGGGACAGGGGGTACGAGCAGTACTTC
.	TRBV27	.	TRBJ1-5	CASRAAGFQQPQHF	TGTGCCAGCAGGGCGGCGGGGTTTCAGCAGCCCCAGCATTTT
.	TRBV2	.	TRBJ2-2	CASSARTANTGELFF	TGTGCCAGCAGTGCTAGGACGGCGAACACCGGGGAGCTGTTTTTT
once	TRBV7-9	TRBD1	TRBJ1-2	CASSTRTTGQGSGYGYTF	TGTGCCAGCAGCACCCGGACGACGGGACAGGGGAGCGGCTATGGCTACACCTTC
.	TRBV19	.	TRBJ2-1	CASSIGRDILTNEQFF	TGTGCCAGTAGTATCGGACGGGACATACTAACCAATGAGCAGTTCTTC
.	TRBV5-1	.	TRBJ1-1	CASSLYSDVNTEAFF	TGCGCCAGCAGCTTGTATTCCGATGTGAACACTGAAGCTTTCTTT
.	TRBV30	TRBD1	TRBJ1-1	CAWSGQGDTEAFF	TGTGCCTGGAGTGGACAGGGGGACACTGAAGCTTTCTTT
.	TRBV5-1	.	TRBJ1-1	CASSWQEMNTEAFF	TGCGCCAGCAGCTGGCAGGAGATGAACACTGAAGCTTTCTTT
.	TRBV4-2	TRBD1	TRBJ1-5	CASSPDRVGQPQHF	TGTGCCAGCAGCCCAGACAGGGTCGGTCAGCCCCAGCATTTT
.	TRBV5-8	TRBD2	TRBJ2-5	CASSLGVGTGLAGEETQYF	TGTGCCAGCAGCTTGGGGGTAGGGACTGGGCTAGCGGGAGAAGAGACCCAGTACTTC
.	TRBV27	.	TRBJ1-1	CASSLFPETQNTEAFF	TGTGCCAGCAGTTTATTCCCCGAGACACAGAACACTGAAGCTTTCTTT
.	TRBV2	.	TRBJ1-6	CASRRTDGSNSPLHF	TGTGCCAGCAGGCGAACTGACGGGAGTAATTCACCCCTCCACTTT
once	TRBV29-1	TRBD1	TRBJ1-2	CSVTTTGGLYGYTF	TGCAGCGTTACAACGACAGGGGGTCTATATGGCTACACCTTC
.	TRBV29-1	TRBD1	TRBJ2-7	CSVGSGQYTRYEQYF	TGCAGCGTTGGGTCGGGACAGTACACTCGCTACGAGCAGTACTTC
.	TRBV7-3	.	TRBJ1-1	CASSLSARNTEAFF	TGTGCCAGCAGCTTATCGGCCCGCAACACTGAAGCTTTCTTT
.	TRBV6-4	TRBD2	TRBJ2-3	CASSDRGGTDTQYF	TGTGCCAGCAGTGACCGGGGGGGCACAGATACGCAGTATTTT
.	TRBV27	.	TRBJ2-7	CASSLNGGTYGSYEQYF	TGTGCCAGCAGTTTAAATGGAGGGACGTACGGATCCTACGAGCAGTACTTC